This TCR beta chain was observed in a study of CD8+ T cells in alopecia areata. Study-wide results and limits: Alopecia totalis/universalis scalp especially showed more expanded CD8+ clones than normal scalp.

The table lists this clone with a few counts. Antigen: not known. The treatment here: oral pan-JAK inhibitor, 5-10 mg twice daily. Peripheral blood samples and lesional scalp punch biopsies were obtained from alopecia areata patients. The V gene's germline CDR1 is LGHNT and CDR2 FRNRAP. V gave up 0 bases and J gave up 4 bases, with 16 bases separating them. CDR3 length equals 17 residues. cDNA prepared by RNA extraction and subsequent reverse transcription served as the template for sequencing. TCRdb keeps only in-frame clones here, not all; method: immunoSEQ multiplex PCR. The sample yields fewer than 250,000 clones, around two fifths seen once.

V and J are TRBV12-5 and TRBJ2-1; D perhaps matches TRBD1 (5 bases). Sequencing used CD4+ T cells sorted from blood, obtained between weeks 30 and 35, from a patient treated with tofacitinib. The source of this sequence is a human donor with alopecia areata. CDR3 sequence: CASGLVNPGYRYNEQFF. For the CDR3, the DNA is TGTGCTAGTGGTTTGGTTAATCCAGGGTATAGGTACAATGAGCAGTTCTTC. The full variable domain, in which reference TRBV12-5 and TRBJ2-1 provide the parts outside the CDR3, is DARVTQTPRHKVTEMGQEVTMRCQPILGHNTVFWYRQTMMQGLELLAYFRNRAPLDDSGMPKDRFSAEMPDATLATLKIQPSEPRDSAVYFCASGLVNPGYRYNEQFFGPGTRLTVL.